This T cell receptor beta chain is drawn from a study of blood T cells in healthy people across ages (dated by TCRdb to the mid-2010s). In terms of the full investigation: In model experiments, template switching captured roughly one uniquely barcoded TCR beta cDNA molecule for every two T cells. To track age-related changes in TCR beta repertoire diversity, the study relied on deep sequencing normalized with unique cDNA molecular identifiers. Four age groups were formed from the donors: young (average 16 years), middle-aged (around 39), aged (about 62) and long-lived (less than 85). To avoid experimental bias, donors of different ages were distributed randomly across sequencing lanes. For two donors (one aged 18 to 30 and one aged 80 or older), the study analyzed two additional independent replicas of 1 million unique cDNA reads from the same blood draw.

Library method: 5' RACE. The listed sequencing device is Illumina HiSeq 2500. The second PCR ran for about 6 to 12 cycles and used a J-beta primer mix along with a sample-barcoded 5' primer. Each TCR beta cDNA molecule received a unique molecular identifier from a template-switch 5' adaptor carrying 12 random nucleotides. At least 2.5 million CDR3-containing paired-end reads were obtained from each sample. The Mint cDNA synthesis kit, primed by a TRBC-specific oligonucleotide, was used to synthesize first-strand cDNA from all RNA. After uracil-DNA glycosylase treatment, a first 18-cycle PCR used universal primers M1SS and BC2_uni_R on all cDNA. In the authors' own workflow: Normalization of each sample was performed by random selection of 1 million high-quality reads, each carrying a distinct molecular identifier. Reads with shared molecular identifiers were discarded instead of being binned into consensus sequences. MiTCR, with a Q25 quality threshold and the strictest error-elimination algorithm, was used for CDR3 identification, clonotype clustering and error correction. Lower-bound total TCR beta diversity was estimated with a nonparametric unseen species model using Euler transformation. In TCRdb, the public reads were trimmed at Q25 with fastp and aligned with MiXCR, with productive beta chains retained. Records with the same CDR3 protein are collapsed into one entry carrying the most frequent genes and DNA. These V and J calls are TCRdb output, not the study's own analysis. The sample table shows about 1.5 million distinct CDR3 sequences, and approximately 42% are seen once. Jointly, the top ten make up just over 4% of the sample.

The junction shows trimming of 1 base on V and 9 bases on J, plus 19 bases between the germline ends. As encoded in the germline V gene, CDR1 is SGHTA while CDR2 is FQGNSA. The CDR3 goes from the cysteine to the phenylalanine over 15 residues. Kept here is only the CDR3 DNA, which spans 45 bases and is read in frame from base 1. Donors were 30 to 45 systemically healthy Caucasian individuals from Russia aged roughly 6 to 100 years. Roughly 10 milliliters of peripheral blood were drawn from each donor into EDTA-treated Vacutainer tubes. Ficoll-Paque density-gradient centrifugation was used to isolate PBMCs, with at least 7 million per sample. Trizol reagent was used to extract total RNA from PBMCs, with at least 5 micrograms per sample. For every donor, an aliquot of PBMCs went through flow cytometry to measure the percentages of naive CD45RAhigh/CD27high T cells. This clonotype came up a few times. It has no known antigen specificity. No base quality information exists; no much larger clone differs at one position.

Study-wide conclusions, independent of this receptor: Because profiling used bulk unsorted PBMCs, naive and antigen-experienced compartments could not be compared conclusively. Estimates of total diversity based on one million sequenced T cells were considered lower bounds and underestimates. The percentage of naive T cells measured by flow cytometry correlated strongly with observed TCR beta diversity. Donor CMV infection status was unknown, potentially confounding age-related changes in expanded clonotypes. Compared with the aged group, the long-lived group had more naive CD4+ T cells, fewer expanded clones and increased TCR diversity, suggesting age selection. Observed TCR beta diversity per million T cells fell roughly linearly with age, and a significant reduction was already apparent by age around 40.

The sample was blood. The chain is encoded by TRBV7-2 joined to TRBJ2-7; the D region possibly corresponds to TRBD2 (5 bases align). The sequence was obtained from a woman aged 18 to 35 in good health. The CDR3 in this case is CASSLDGRSLGGQYF. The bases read TGTGCCAGCAGCTTAGATGGCCGCTCCCTTGGAGGGCAGTACTTC.